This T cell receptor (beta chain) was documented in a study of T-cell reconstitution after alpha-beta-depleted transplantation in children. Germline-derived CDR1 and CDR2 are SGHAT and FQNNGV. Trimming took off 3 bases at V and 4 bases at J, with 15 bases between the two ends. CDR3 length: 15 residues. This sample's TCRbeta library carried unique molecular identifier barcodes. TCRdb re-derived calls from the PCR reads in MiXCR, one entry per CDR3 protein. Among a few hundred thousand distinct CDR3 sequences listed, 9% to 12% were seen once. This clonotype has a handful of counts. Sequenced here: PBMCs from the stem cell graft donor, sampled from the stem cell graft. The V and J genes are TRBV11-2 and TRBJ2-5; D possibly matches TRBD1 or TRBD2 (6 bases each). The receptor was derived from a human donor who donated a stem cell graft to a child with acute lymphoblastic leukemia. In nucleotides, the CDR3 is TGTGCCAGCAGCTTCACTAGCAGGGGAGGAGAGACCCAGTACTTC. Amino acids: CASSFTSRGGETQYF.